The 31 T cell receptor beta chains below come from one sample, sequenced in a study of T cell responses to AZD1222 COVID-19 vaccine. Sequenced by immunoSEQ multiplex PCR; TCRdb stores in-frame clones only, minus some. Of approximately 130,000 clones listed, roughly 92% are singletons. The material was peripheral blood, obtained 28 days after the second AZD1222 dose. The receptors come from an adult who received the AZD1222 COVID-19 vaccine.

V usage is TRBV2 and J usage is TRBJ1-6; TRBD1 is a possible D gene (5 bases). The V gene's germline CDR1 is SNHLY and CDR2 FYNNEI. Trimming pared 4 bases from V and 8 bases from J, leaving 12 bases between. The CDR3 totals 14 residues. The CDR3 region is CASSGGRADSPLHF. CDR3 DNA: TGTGCCAGCAGTGGTGGCAGGGCTGATTCACCCCTCCACTTT.

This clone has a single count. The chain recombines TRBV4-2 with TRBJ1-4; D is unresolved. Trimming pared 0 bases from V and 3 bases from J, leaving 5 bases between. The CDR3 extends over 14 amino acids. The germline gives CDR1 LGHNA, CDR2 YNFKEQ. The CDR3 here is CASSQEEANEKLFF. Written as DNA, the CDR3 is TGTGCCAGCAGCCAAGAAGAGGCTAATGAAAAACTGTTTTTT.

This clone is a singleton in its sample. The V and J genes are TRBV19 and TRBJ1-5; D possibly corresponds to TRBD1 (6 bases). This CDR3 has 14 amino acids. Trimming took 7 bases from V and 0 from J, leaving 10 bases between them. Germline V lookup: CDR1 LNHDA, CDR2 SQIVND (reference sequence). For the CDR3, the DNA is TGTGCCAGTAAGGGGGGCCTTAGCAATCAGCCCCAGCATTTT. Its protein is CASKGGLSNQPQHF. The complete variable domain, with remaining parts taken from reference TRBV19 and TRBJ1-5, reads DGGITQSPKYLFRKEGQNVTLSCEQNLNHDAMYWYRQDPGQGLRLIYYSQIVNDFQKGDIAEGYSVSREKKESFPLTVTSAQKNPTAFYLCASKGGLSNQPQHFGDGTRLSIL.

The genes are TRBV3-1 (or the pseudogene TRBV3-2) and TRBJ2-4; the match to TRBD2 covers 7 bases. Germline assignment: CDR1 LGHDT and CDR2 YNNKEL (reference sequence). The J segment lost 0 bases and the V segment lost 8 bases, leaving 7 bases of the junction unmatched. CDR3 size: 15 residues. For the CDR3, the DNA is TGTGCCAGCGGGTGGGGGGGTCTAGCCAAAAACATTCAGTACTTC. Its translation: CASGWGGLAKNIQYF.

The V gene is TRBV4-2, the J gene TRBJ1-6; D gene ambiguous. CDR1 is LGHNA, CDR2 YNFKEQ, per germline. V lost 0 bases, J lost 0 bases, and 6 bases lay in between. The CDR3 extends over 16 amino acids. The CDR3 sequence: CASSQEISSYNSPLHF. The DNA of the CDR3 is TGTGCCAGCAGCCAAGAAATCAGCTCCTATAATTCACCCCTCCACTTT.

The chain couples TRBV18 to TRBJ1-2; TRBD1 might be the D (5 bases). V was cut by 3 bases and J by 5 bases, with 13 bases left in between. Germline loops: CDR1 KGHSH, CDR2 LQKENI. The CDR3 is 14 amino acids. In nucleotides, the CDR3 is TGTGCCAGCTCACCCTCAAGGGACTCGTATGGCTACACCTTC. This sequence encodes CASSPSRDSYGYTF.

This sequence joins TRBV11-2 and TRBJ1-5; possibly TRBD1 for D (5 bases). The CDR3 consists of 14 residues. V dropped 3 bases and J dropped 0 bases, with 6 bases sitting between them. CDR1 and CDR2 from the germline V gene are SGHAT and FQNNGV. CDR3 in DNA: TGTGCCAGCAGCTTTGGGGCTAGCAATCAGCCCCAGCATTTT. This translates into CASSFGASNQPQHF.

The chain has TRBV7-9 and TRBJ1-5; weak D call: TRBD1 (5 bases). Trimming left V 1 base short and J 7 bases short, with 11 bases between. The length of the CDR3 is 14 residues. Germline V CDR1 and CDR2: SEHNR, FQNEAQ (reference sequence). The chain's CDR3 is CASSLGDGGQPQHF. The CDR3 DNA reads TGTGCCAGCAGCTTAGGGGACGGCGGACAGCCCCAGCATTTT.

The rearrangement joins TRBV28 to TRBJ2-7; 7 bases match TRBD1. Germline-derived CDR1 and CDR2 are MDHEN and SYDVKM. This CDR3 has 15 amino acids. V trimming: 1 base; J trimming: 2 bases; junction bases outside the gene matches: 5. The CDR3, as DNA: TGTGCCAGCAGTTTATCCTGGACAGGTACCTACGAGCAGTACTTC. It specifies CASSLSWTGTYEQYF.

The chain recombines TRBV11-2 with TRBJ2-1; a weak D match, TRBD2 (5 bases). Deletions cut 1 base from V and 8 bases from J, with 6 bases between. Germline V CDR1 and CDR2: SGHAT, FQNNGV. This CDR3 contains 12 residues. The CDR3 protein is CASSLARDEQFF. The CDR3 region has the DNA TGTGCCAGCAGCTTAGCGAGGGATGAGCAGTTCTTC.

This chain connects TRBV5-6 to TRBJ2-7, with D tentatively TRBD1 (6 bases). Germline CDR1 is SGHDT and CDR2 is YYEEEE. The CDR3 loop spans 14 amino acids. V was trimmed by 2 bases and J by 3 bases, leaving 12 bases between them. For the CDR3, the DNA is TGTGCCAGCAGCTTCGGGACATATATCTACGAGCAGTACTTC. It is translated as CASSFGTYIYEQYF.

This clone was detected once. CDR3: CASSLRWGARREQYF. CDR3 nucleotides: TGTGCCAGCAGCTTAAGGTGGGGGGCAAGACGCGAGCAGTACTTC. J is TRBJ2-7 and V is TRBV7-2; either TRBD1 or TRBD2 may fit D (6 bases each). Trimming stripped 2 bases from V and 6 bases from J, with 17 bases between. This CDR3 is 15 amino acids long. Germline-derived CDR1 and CDR2 are SGHTA and FQGNSA.

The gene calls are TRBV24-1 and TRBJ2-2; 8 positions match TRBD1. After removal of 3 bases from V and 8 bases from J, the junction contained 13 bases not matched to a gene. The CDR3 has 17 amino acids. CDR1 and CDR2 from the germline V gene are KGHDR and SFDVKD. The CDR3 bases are TGTGCCACCAGTGATGCCGGGACAGGAACGAGAGTGGGGGAGCTGTTTTTT. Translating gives CATSDAGTGTRVGELFF.

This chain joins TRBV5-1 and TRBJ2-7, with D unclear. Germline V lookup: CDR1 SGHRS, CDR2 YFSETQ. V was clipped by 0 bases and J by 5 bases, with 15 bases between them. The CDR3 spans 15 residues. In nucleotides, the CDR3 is TGCGCCAGCAGCTTGGCCGGTGTAAGTTTCAACGAGCAGTACTTC. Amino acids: CASSLAGVSFNEQYF.

CDR3 sequence: CASSQSGRESNQPQHF. The CDR3 DNA is TGTGCCAGCAGCCAATCAGGGAGAGAAAGCAATCAGCCCCAGCATTTT. This chain connects TRBV3-1 (or the pseudogene TRBV3-2) to TRBJ1-5; maybe TRBD1 (5 bases). CDR3 size: 16 residues. The V gene's germline CDR1 is LGHDT and CDR2 YNNKEL (reference sequence). Trimming pared 2 bases from V and 1 base from J, leaving 12 bases between.

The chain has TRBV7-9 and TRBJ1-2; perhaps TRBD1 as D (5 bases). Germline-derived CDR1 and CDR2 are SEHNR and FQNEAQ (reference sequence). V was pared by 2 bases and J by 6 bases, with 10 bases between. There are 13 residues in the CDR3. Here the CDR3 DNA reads TGTGCCAGCAGCTTACCAGACAGAGATGGCTACACCTTC. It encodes CASSLPDRDGYTF.

CDR3 bases: TGTGCCAGCAGCCCCTGCGCAAAGGACATCCGGGACAACAACACCGGGGAGCTGTTTTTT. Translated: CASSPCAKDIRDNNTGELFF. The chain uses TRBV3-1 (or the pseudogene TRBV3-2) and TRBJ2-2, with a possible D match to TRBD1 (6 bases). CDR1 is LGHDT, CDR2 YNNKEL, per germline (reference sequence). V was shortened by 4 bases and J by 2 bases, with 26 bases between the two germline ends. The length of the CDR3 is 20 residues.

DNA for the CDR3: TGTGCCAGTAGTCTTACTTCGGGACAGGGGGTGACCCAGTACTTC. Its protein product is CASSLTSGQGVTQYF. The chain combines TRBV19 with TRBJ2-5; TRBD1 agrees at 11 bases. From germline, CDR1 is LNHDA and CDR2 SQIVND (reference sequence). V shed 5 bases and J 7 bases; nucleotides not matched to a gene: 9. The CDR3 has 15 residues.

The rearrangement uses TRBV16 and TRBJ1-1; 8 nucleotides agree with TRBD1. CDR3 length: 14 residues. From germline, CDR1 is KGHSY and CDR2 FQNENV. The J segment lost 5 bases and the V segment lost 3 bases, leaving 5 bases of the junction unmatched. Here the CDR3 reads CASSQDRVLTEAFF. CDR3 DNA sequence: TGTGCCAGCAGCCAGGACAGGGTTTTGACTGAAGCTTTCTTT.

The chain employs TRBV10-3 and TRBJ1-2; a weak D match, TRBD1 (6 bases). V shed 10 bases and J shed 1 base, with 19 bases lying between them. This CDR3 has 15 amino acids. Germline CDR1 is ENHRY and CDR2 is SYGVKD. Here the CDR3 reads CATIVDSSFNYGYTF. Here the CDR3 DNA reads TGTGCCACTATTGTGGACAGTTCCTTTAACTATGGCTACACCTTC.

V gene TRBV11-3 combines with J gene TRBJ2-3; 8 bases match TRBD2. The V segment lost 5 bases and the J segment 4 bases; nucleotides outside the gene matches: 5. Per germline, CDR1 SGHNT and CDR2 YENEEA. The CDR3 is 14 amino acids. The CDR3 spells CASSHGLAADTQYF. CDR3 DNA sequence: TGTGCCAGCAGCCATGGACTAGCTGCAGATACGCAGTATTTT.

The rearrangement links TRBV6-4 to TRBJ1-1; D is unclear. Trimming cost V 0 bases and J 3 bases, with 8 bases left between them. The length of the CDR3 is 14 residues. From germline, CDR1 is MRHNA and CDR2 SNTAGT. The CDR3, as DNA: TGTGCCAGCAGTGACTCCGGCGGGGACACTGAAGCTTTCTTT. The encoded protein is CASSDSGGDTEAFF.

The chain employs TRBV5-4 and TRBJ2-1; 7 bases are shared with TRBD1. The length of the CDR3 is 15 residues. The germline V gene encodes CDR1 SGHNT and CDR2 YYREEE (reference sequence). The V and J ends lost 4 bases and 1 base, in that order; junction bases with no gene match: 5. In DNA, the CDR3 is TGTGCCAGCAGCCCTGACAGGGCTTCCTACAATGAGCAGTTCTTC. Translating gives CASSPDRASYNEQFF.

The CDR3 DNA follows: TGTGCCTGGAGAGCGACCGGGGAGCTGTTTTTT. Translating it yields CAWRATGELFF. The chain couples TRBV30 to TRBJ2-2; no clear D gene. Trimming cost V 3 bases and J 5 bases, with 4 bases left between them. This CDR3 is 11 amino acids long. Germline CDR1 reads GTSNPN; CDR2 reads SVGIG (reference sequence).

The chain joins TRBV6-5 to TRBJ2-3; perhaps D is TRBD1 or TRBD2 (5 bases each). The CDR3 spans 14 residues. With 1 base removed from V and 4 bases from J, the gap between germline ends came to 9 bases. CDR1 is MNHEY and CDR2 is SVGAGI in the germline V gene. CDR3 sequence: CASSYFLGPDTQYF. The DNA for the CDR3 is TGTGCCAGCAGTTACTTCCTGGGACCAGATACGCAGTATTTT.

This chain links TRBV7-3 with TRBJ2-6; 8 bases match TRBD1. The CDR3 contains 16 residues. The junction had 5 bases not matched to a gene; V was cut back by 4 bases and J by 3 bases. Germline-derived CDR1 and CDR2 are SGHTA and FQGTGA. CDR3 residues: CASSSGQGGGANVLTF. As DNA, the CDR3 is TGTGCCAGCAGCTCCGGACAGGGCGGTGGGGCCAACGTCCTGACTTTC.

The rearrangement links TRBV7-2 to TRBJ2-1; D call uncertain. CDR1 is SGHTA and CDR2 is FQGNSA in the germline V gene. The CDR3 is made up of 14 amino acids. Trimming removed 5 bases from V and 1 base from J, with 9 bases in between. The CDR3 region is CASSPLGSYNEQFF. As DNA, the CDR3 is TGTGCCAGCAGCCCCCTGGGTTCCTACAATGAGCAGTTCTTC.

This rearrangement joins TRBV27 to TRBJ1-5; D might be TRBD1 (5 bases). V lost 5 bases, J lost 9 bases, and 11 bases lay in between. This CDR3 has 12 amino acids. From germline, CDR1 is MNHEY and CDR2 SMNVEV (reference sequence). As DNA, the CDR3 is TGTGCCAGCAGTCGCTCGGGGCGGCCCCAGCATTTT. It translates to CASSRSGRPQHF.

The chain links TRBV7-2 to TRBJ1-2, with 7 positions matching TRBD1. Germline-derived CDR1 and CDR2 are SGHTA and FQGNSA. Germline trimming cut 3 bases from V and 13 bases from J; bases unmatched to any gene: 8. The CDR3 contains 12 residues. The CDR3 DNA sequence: TGTGCCAGCAGCTTTAGCACCGGGACAGTCACCTTC. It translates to CASSFSTGTVTF.

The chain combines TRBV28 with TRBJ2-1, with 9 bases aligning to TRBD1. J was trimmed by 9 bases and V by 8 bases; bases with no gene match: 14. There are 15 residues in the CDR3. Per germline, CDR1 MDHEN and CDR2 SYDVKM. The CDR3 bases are TGTGCCAGCTCGATCAGGACAGGGGCCCCTTCTGAGCAGTTCTTC. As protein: CASSIRTGAPSEQFF.

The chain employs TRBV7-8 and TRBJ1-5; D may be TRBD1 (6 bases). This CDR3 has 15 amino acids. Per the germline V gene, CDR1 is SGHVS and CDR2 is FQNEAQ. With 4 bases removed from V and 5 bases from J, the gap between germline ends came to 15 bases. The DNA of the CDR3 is TGTGCCAGCAGCTACTCGGGGGGGGGCCATCAGCCCCAGCATTTT. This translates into CASSYSGGGHQPQHF.